The clone carrying this T cell receptor beta chain has a count of ten or more. What it recognizes is unknown. The CDR3 runs 13 residues. V was pared by 5 bases and J by 3 bases, with 0 bases of the junction left unmatched. CDR1 GTSNPN and CDR2 SVGIG come from the germline V gene (reference sequence). The sample is drawn from a study of read filtering for tumor transcriptome and immune sequencing. Study-level information: RNA-seq yielded only about 75 to 1273 TCR reads, IR-seq about 4.05 to 11 million.

Points from the study as a whole: IR-seq captured clonotypes deeper and more reliably than RNA-seq. Sorted CD138-negative bone marrow cells were not purified T cells.

The library was built from about 0.4 ug RNA with molecular barcoded adaptors for alpha/delta and beta/gamma chains. From the reads, TCRdb called clonotypes with MiXCR, one entry per CDR3 protein. The data contain roughly 82,000 distinct CDR3 sequences, 9% to 15% of them singletons. This TCR derives from a donor over 35 with multiple myeloma. Specimen: a population of CD138-negative cells sorted from bone marrow. The V call is TRBV30, the J call TRBJ2-6; 8 bases line up with TRBD1. CDR3 in DNA: TGTGCCTGGGGACAGGGTGGGGCCAACGTCCTGACTTTC. Translation: CAWGQGGANVLTF.